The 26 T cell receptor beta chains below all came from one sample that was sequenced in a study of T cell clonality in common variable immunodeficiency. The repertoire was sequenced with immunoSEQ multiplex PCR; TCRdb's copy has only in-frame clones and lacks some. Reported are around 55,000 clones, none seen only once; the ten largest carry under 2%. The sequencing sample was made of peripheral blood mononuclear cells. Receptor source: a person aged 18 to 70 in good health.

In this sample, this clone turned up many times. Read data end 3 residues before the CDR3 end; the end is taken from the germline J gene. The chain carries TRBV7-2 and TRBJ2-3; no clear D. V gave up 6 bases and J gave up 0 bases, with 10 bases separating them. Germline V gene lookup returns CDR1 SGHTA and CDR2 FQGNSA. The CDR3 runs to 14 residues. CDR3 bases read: TGTGCCAGCAGGGCCCAGACTAGCACAGATACG. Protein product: CASRAQTSTDT. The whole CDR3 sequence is CASRAQTSTDTQYF.

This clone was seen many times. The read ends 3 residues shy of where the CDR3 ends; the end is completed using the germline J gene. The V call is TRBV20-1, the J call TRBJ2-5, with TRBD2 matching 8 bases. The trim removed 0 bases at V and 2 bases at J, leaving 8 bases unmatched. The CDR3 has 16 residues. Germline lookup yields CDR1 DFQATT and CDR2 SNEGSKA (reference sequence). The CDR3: CSARDFGGGKQETQYF. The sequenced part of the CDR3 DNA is TGCAGTGCTAGAGATTTCGGGGGGGGGAAACAAGAGACC.

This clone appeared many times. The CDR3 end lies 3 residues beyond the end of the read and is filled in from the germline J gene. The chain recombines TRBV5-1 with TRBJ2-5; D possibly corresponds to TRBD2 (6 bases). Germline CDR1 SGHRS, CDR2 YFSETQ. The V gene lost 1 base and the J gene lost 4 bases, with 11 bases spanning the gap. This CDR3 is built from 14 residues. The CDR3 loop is CASSLRETRETQYF. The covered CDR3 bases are TGCGCCAGCAGCTTGAGGGAGACTAGAGAGACC.

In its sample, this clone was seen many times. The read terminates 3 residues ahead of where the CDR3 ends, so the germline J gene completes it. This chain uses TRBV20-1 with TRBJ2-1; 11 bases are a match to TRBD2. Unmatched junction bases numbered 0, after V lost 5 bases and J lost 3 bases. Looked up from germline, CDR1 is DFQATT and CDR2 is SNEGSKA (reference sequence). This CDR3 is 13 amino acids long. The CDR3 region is CSAGTSGYNEQFF. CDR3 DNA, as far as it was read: TGCAGTGCTGGGACTAGCGGCTACAATGAG.

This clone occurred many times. The chain's CDR3 is CASSPTAGGELFF. The covered CDR3 bases are TGTGCCAGTAGTCCGACCGCGGGCGGGGAG. V and J are TRBV19 and TRBJ2-2, with D possibly TRBD2 on 5 matching bases. The CDR3 goes on 3 residues after the read ends, and that part is filled in from the germline J gene. Germline V gives CDR1 LNHDA, CDR2 SQIVND (reference sequence). The ends were cut back, 5 bases at V and 7 bases at J, with 11 bases in the middle. This CDR3 is built from 13 residues.

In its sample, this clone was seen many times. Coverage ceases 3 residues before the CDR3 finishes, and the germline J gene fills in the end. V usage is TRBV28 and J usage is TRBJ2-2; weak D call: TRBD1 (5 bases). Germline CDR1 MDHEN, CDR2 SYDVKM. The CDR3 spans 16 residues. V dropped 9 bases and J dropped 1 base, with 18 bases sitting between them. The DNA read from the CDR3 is TGTGCCAGTCGCAGGGTTACTAATTGGAACACCGGGGAG. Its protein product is CASRRVTNWNTGE. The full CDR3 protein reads CASRRVTNWNTGELFF.

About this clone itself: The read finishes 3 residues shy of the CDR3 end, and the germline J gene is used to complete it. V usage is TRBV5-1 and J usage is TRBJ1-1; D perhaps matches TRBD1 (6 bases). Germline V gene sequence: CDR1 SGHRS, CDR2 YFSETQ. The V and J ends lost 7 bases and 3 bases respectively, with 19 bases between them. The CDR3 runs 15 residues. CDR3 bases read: TGCGCCAGCGGTGATGCCCAGGGGTATGACACTGAA. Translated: CASGDAQGYDTE. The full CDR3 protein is CASGDAQGYDTEAFF.

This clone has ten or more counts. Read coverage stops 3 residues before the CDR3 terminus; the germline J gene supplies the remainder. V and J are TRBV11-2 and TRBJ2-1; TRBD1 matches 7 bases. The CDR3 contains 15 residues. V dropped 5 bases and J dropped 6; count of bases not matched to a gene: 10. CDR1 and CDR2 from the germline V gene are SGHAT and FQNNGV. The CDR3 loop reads CASSPGGFESNEQFF. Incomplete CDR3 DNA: TGTGCCAGCAGCCCAGGGGGTTTTGAAAGCAATGAG.

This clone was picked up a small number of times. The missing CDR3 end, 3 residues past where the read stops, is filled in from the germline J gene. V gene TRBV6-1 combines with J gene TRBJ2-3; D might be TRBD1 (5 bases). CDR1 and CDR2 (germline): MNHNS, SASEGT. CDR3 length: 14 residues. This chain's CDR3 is CASSGQLGNQPQYF. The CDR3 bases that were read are TGTGCCAGCAGTGGACAGTTGGGGAATCAGCCG.

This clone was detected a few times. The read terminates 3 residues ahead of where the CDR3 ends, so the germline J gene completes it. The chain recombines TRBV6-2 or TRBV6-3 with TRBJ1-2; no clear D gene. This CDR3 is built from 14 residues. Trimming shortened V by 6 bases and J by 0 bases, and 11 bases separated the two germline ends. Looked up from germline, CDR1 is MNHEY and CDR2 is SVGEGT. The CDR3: CASRVDTSNYGYTF. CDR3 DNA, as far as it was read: TGTGCCAGCAGGGTCGACACGTCTAACTATGGC.

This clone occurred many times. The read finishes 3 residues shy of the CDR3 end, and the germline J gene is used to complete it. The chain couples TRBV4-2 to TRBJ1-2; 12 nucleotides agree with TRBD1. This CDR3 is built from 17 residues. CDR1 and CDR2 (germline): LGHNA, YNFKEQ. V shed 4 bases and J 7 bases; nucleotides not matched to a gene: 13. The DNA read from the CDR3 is TGTGCCAGCAGCCCTTGGGGGACAGGGGGCGCGTCGGGTGGC. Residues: CASSPWGTGGASGG. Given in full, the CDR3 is CASSPWGTGGASGGYTF.

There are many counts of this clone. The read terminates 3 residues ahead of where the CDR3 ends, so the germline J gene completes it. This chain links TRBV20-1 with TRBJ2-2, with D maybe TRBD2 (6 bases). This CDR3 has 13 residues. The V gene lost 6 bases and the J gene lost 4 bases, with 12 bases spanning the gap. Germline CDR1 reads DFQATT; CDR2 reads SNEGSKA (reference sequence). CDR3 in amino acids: CSASAGGTGELFF. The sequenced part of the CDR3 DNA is TGCAGTGCCAGTGCCGGGGGCACCGGGGAG.

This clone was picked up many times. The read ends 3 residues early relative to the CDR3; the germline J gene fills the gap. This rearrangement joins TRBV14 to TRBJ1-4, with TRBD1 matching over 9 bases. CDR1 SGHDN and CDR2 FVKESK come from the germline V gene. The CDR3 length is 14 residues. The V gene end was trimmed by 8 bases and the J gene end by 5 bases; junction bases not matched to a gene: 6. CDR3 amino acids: CASQRTGENEKLFF. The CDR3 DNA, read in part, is TGTGCCAGCCAGAGGACAGGGGAGAATGAAAAA.

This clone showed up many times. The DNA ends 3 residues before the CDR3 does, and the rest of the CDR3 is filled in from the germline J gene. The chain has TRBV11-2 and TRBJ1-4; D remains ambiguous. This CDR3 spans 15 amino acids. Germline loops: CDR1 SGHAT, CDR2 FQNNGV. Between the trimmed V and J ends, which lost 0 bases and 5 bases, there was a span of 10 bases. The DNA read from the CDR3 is TGTGCCAGCAGCTTAGATGGTCGGTTAAATGAAAAA. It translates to CASSLDGRLNEK. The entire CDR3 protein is CASSLDGRLNEKLFF.

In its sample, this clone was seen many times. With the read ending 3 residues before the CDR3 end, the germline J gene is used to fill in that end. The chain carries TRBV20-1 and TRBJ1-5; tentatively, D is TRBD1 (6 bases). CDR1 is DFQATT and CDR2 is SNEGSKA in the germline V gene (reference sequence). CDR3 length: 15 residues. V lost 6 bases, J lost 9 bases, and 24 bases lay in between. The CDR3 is CSAPRAQGRSAPQHF. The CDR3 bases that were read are TGCAGTGCCCCCAGGGCCCAGGGGCGTAGTGCGCCC.

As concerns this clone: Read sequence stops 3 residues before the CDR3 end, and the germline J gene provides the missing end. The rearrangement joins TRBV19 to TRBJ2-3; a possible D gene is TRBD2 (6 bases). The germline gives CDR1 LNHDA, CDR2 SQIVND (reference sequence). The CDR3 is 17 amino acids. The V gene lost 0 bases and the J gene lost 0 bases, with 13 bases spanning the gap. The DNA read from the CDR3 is TGTGCCAGTAGTATAGAGGGGATAGCGGAGAGCACAGATACG. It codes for CASSIEGIAESTDT. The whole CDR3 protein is CASSIEGIAESTDTQYF.

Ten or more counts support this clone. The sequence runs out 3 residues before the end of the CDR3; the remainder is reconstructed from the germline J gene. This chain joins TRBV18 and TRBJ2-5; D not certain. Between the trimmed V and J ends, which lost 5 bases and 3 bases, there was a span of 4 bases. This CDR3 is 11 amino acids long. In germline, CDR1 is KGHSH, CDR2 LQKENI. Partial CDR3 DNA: TGTGCCAGCTCAATAGAAGAGACC. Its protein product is CASSIEET. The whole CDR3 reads CASSIEETQYF.

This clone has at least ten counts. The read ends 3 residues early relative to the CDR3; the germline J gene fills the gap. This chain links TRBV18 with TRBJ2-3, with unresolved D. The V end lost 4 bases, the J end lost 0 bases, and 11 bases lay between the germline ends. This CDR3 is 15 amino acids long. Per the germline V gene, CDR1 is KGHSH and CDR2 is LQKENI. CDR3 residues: CASSRPPTSTDTQYF. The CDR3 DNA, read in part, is TGTGCCAGCTCACGACCCCCGACTAGCACAGATACG.

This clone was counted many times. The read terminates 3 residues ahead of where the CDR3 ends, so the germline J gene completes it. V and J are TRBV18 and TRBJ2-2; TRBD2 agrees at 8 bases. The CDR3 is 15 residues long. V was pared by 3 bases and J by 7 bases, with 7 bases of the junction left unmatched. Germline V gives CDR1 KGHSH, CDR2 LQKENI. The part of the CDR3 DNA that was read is TGTGCCAGCTCACCTGGACTAGCCCTAGGCGGGGAG. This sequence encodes CASSPGLALGGE. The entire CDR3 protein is CASSPGLALGGELFF.

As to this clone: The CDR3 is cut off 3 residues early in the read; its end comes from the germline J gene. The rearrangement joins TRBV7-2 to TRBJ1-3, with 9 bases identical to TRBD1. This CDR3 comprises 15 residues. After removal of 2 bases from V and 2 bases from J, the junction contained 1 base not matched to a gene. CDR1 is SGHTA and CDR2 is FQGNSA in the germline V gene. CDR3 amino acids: CASSLNRGPGNTIYF. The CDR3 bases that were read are TGTGCCAGCAGCTTAAACAGGGGGCCTGGAAACACC. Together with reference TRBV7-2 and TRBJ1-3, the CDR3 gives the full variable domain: GAGVSQSPSNKVTEKGKDVELRCDPISGHTALYWYRQSLGQGLEFLIYFQGNSAPDKSGLPSDRFSAERTGGSVSTLTIQRTQQEDSAVYLCASSLNRGPGNTIYFGEGSWLTVV.

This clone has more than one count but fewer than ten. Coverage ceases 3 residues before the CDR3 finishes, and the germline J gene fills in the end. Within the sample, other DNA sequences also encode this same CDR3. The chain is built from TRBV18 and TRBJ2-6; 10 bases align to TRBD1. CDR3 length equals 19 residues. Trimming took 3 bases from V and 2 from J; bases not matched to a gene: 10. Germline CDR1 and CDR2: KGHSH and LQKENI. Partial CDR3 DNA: TGTGCCAGCTCACCCCCGGGACAGGGGCCGTGGGCTGGGGCCAACGTC. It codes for CASSPPGQGPWAGANV. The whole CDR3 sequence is CASSPPGQGPWAGANVLTF.

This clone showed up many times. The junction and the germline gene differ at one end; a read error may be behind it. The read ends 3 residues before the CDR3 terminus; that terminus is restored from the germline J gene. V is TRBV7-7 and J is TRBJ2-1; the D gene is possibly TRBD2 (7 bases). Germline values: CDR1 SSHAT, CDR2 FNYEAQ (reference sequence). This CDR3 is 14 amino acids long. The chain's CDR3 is CASSPGRGNNEQFF. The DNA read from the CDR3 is TGTGCTAGCAGCCCGGGGAGGGGGAATAATGAG.

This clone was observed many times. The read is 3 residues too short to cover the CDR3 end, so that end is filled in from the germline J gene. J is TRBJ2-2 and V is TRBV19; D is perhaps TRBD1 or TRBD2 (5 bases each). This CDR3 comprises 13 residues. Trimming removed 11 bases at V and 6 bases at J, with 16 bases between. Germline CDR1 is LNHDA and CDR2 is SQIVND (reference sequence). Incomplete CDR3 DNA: TGTGCCGGAGAAGAGGGGCAATCCGGGGAG. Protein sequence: CAGEEGQSGE. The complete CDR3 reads CAGEEGQSGELFF.

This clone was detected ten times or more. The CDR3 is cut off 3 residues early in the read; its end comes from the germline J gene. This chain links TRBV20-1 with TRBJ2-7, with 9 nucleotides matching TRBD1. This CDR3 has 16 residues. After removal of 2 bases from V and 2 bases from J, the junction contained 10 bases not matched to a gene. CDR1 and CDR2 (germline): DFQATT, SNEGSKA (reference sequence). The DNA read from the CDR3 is TGCAGTGCTAGACAAAACAGGGGGCGTGCAACCTACGAG. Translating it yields CSARQNRGRATYE. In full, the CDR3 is CSARQNRGRATYEQYF.

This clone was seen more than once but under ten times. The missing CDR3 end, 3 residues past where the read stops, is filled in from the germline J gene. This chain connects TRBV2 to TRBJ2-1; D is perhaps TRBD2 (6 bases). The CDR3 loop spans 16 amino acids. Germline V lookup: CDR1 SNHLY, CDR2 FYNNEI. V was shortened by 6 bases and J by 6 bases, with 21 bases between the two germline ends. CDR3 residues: CASRGFVADVPNEQFF. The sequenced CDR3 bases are TGTGCCAGCAGAGGGTTCGTAGCGGATGTACCCAATGAG.

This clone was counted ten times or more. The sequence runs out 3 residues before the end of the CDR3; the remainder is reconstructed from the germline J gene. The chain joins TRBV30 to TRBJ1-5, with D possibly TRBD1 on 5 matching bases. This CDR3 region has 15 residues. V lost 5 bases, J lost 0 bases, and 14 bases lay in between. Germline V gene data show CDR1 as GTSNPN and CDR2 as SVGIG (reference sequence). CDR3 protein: CAWGRGGTSNQPQHF. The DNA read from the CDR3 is TGTGCCTGGGGTAGGGGCGGTACTAGCAATCAGCCC.